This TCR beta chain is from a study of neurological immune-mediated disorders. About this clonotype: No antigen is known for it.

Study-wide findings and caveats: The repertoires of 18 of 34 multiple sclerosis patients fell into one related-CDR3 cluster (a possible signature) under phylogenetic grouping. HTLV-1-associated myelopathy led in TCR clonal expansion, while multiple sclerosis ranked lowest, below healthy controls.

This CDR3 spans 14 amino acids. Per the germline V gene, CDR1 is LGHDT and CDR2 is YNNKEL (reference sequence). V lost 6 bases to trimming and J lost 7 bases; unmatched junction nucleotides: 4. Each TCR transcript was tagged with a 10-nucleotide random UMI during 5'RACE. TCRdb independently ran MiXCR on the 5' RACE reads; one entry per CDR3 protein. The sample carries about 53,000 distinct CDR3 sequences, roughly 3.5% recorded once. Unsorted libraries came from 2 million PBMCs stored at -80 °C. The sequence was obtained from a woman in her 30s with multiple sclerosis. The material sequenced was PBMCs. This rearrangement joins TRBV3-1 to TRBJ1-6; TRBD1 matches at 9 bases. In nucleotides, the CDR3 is TGTGCCAGCAGTACAGGGGGCGGAAATTCACCCCTCCACTTT. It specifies CASSTGGGNSPLHF.